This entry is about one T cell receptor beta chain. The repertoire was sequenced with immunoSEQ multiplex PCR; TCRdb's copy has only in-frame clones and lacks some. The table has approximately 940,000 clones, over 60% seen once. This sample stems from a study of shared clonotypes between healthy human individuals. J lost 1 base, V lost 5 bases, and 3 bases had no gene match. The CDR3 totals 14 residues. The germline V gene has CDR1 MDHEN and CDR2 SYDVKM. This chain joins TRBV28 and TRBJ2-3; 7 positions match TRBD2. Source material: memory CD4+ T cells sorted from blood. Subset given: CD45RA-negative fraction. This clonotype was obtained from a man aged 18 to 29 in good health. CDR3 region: CASSKSGGTDTQYF. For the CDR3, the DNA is TGTGCCAGCAGTAAAAGCGGGGGCACAGATACGCAGTATTTT. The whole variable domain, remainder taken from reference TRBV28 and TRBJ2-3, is DVKVTQSSRYLVKRTGEKVFLECVQDMDHENMFWYRQDPGLGLRLIYFSYDVKMKEKGDIPEGYSVSREKKERFSLILESASTNQTSMYLCASSKSGGTDTQYFGPGTRLTVL.